This T cell receptor (beta chain) was identified in a study of post-analysis software for immune sequencing data. The study, taken as a whole, reports: Comparison of patients with controls showed about 5 TRBV segments more frequent in patients, TRBV5-6, TRBV5-1 and TRBV20-1 among them. Normalized Chao1 diversity was significantly reduced in patients versus controls.

Libraries were made from TCR beta cDNA, and they carried unique molecular identifiers. Some 500,000 cDNA molecules were obtained per 1 to 10 million input T cells. MiXCR was run by TCRdb on the PCR reads, yielding one entry per CDR3 protein. The sample holds around 400,000 distinct CDR3 sequences; 39% are singletons and the top ten take approximately 7.7%. A few counts support this clonotype. Its antigen is still unknown. The germline V gene has CDR1 SGHKS and CDR2 YYEKEE (reference sequence). The trim removed 1 base at V and 0 bases at J, leaving 11 bases unmatched. The CDR3 has 18 residues. V usage is TRBV5-5 and J usage is TRBJ2-3, with 7 bases fitting TRBD2. This sequence originates from a girl aged 2 to 10 with multiple sclerosis. Sequencing used blood. The CDR3 protein is CASSLLLRGFSSTDTQYF. In nucleotides, the CDR3 is TGTGCCAGCAGCTTGCTACTGCGGGGGTTTTCTAGCACAGATACGCAGTATTTT. Full variable domain (rest looked up from reference TRBV5-5 and TRBJ2-3): DAGVTQSPTHLIKTRGQQVTLRCSPISGHKSVSWYQQVLGQGPQFIFQYYEKEERGRGNFPDRFSARQFPNYSSELNVNALLLGDSALYLCASSLLLRGFSSTDTQYFGPGTRLTVL.